This T cell receptor (beta chain) was obtained from a study of cytomegalovirus exposure and HLA in healthy donors. PCR involved 60 Vbeta and 13 Jbeta primers. TCRdb's table, derived via immunoSEQ multiplex PCR, lists solely in-frame clones and lacks some. The table includes 110,000 to 150,000 clones, more than 80% detected once. The CDR3 runs 14 residues. Trimming stripped 3 bases from V and 5 bases from J, with 16 bases between. Per germline, CDR1 GTSNPN and CDR2 SVGIG (reference sequence). The study's findings and limits: It was reported in a later analysis that an Asian-associated ancestry cluster showed fewer N-insertions than the 666-donor mean. Earlier analysis yielded a pattern in which most TCR beta V segments were productive about 87% or about 30% of the time.

On this clone itself: What it binds is unknown.

What was sequenced was PBMCs. The chain employs TRBV30 and TRBJ1-2; D gene uncertain. The receptor was isolated from a woman aged 40 to 50 in good health and CMV-seropositive. The CDR3 reads CAWSPIAAMYGYTF. CDR3 bases: TGTGCCTGGAGCCCTATCGCAGCGATGTATGGCTACACCTTC.